The entry below describes one T cell receptor beta chain. These data originate in a study of blood T cell repertoires in COVID-19. Clones were read by immunoSEQ multiplex PCR, and TCRdb kept only the in-frame ones, dropping some. The data hold 220,000 or so clones, with 85% to 90% observed a single time. Sequencing input: PBMCs or T cells enriched from blood (not recorded which). This receptor was obtained from a man aged 45-65 years who had been exposed to COVID-19.

CDR3 loop: CASSPRPNRDYLLQFF. CDR3 sequence (DNA): TGTGCCAGCAGTCCACGCCCCAACCGGGACTACCTATTGCAGTTCTTC. The chain is built from TRBV27 and TRBJ2-1; 7 bases align to TRBD2. The J segment lost 12 bases and the V segment lost 5 bases, leaving 19 bases of the junction unmatched. The CDR3 spans 16 residues. Germline values: CDR1 MNHEY, CDR2 SMNVEV (reference sequence).